Described below is a single T cell receptor (beta chain) sequence and its context. Its specificity is unknown. This CDR3 is 14 amino acids long. Trimming at V came to 7 bases and at J to 3 bases, leaving 6 bases not matched to a gene. Germline loops: CDR1 SNHLY, CDR2 FYNNEI. This entry comes from a study of T cell repertoires in cytomegalovirus infection. Looking at the study overall: CMV infection together with matching HLA type was indicated by public TCR beta signatures.

Whole-study findings and limits: There were carriers of CMV plus the relevant HLA, and cumulative public TCR beta family frequency identified them. There were HLA-C-restricted CMV-specific TCR beta clonotypes dominating the ex vivo response.

TCRdb re-called the reads through MiXCR, storing one row per CDR3 protein. The sample consists of around 350,000 distinct CDR3 sequences, 18% of them appearing once. The sample comprised PBMCs. The genes are TRBV2 and TRBJ1-2; 9 bases are a match to TRBD1. This TCR derives from a human donor in good health (CMV status not recorded). Some clones in this sample may be carry-over from other donors' samples. The CDR3 DNA reads as TGTGCCAGCACCCGACAGGGGGTTGACTATGGCTACACCTTC. Translation: CASTRQGVDYGYTF.